Below are 15 T cell receptor beta chains sequenced from a single sample in a study of CD8 T cells in ankylosing spondylitis. TCRdb redid the calling of the 5' RACE reads with MiXCR, one entry per CDR3 protein. The sample lists 240,000 or so distinct CDR3 sequences; 8.6% were seen once. Sequences were obtained from blood, either unsorted or a sorted T cell fraction (not recorded which). The source is a male donor with ankylosing spondylitis or in good health (not recorded which).

At least ten counts were recorded for this clonotype. The chain combines TRBV7-3 with TRBJ2-1, with D unclear. V lost 2 bases, J lost 8 bases, and 4 bases lay in between. This CDR3 contains 11 residues. Germline CDR1 is SGHTA and CDR2 is FQGTGA. The CDR3 protein is CASSLFDEQFF. As DNA, the CDR3 is TGTGCCAGCAGCTTATTTGATGAGCAGTTCTTC.

This clonotype was picked up many times. The gene calls are TRBV15 and TRBJ2-1; D remains ambiguous. Between the trimmed V and J ends, which lost 5 bases and 10 bases, there was a span of 24 bases. CDR1 LNHNV and CDR2 YYDKDF come from the germline V gene (reference sequence). The CDR3 is 16 amino acids. The CDR3 DNA follows: TGTGCCACCAGCTCCCGCCGGATGGGGTCTATTAACGAGCAGTTCTTC. Protein product: CATSSRRMGSINEQFF.

This clonotype was seen more than once but under ten times. CDR3 DNA: TGTGCCAGCTCACCACCGGCCGTGGGTGAGCAGTTCTTC. Translating it yields CASSPPAVGEQFF. J is TRBJ2-1 and V is TRBV18; D gene ambiguous. Germline V gene sequence: CDR1 KGHSH, CDR2 LQKENI. The CDR3 loop spans 13 amino acids. The V end lost 0 bases, the J end lost 9 bases, and 9 bases lay between the germline ends.

This clonotype has ten or more counts. This chain joins TRBV6-2 or TRBV6-3 and TRBJ2-1, with 9 positions matching TRBD2. CDR1 and CDR2 from the germline V gene are MNHEY and SVGEGT. The length of the CDR3 is 17 residues. V shed 0 bases, J shed 7 bases, and the junction held 10 bases outside the gene matches. Here the CDR3 reads CASSYSGGRALYNEQFF. The CDR3 region has the DNA TGTGCCAGCAGTTACTCAGGCGGGAGGGCCCTATATAATGAGCAGTTCTTC.

The V and J genes are TRBV12-3 or TRBV12-4 and TRBJ1-4; 11 nucleotides line up with TRBD1. Trimming cost V 5 bases and J 7 bases; bases outside gene matches: 6. This CDR3 has 15 amino acids. CDR3 protein: CASSPGGTGGEKLFF. The CDR3 DNA reads as TGTGCCAGCAGTCCAGGGGGGACAGGGGGTGAAAAACTGTTTTTT.

This clonotype occurred many times. This CDR3 is CASSPRQGIWAFF. Written as DNA, the CDR3 is TGTGCCAGCAGCCCCAGACAGGGTATTTGGGCTTTCTTT. The rearrangement links TRBV7-2 to TRBJ1-1; 7 positions match TRBD1. The CDR3 covers 13 residues. J gave up 11 bases and V 5 bases, and 11 bases lay outside the gene matches. Per germline, CDR1 SGHTA and CDR2 FQGNSA.

The CDR3 nucleotides are TGCGCCAGCAGCTCGGGACTAGCGGGGGGGAAGGATACGCAGTATTTT. Protein: CASSSGLAGGKDTQYF. This chain uses TRBV5-1 with TRBJ2-3; the match to TRBD2 covers 16 bases. The CDR3 sequence is 16 residues long. Germline V CDR1 and CDR2: SGHRS, YFSETQ. J gave up 6 bases and V 3 bases, and 4 bases lay outside the gene matches.

This chain joins TRBV19 and TRBJ1-2; 7 bases align to TRBD1. Germline V gene data show CDR1 as LNHDA and CDR2 as SQIVND (reference sequence). The V segment lost 1 base and the J segment 1 base; nucleotides outside the gene matches: 3. CDR3 length: 15 residues. CDR3 DNA: TGTGCCAGTAGTATAGGAGGGGGCGGTAACTATGGCTACACCTTC. As protein: CASSIGGGGNYGYTF.

V gene TRBV7-8 combines with J gene TRBJ2-5; 10 bases fit TRBD2. J gave up 6 bases and V 3 bases, and 4 bases lay outside the gene matches. The germline gives CDR1 SGHVS, CDR2 FQNEAQ. The CDR3 totals 14 residues. In DNA form, the CDR3 reads TGTGCCAGCAGCTTTAGCGGGAGGTTGAAGACCCAGTACTTC. Protein product: CASSFSGRLKTQYF.

This clonotype was counted many times. Here the CDR3 DNA reads TGCAGTGCCCAACTCCTAGGACAGGTAGTAGATTCACCCCTCCACTTT. Translated, it gives CSAQLLGQVVDSPLHF. J is TRBJ1-6 and V is TRBV20-1; 7 positions agree with TRBD1. The J segment lost 8 bases and the V segment lost 6 bases, leaving 16 bases of the junction unmatched. Germline CDR1 reads DFQATT; CDR2 reads SNEGSKA (reference sequence). This CDR3 is 16 amino acids long.

As regards this clonotype: This may be a read error: a much more frequent sequence differs by one nucleotide. The gene calls are TRBV7-2 and TRBJ2-1; 9 nucleotides align to TRBD2. The length of the CDR3 is 13 residues. Germline lookup yields CDR1 SGHTA and CDR2 FQGNSA. The CDR3: CPSSPRLAEFLFF. The CDR3 DNA is TGTCCCAGCAGCCCCCGACTAGCGGAGTTCTTGTTCTTC.

The sample holds a few counts of this clonotype. The V and J genes are TRBV7-9 and TRBJ2-7; a weak D match, TRBD2 (5 bases). Trimming removed 4 bases at V and 7 bases at J, with 17 bases between. The CDR3 runs 14 residues. In germline, CDR1 is SEHNR, CDR2 FQNEAQ (reference sequence). The CDR3 DNA is TGTGCCAGCAGCTCCTCTAGCATACCGCTGGAGCAGTACTTC. Translated, it gives CASSSSSIPLEQYF.

This clonotype was recorded many times. This chain links TRBV7-2 with TRBJ2-4; 7 positions match TRBD1. CDR1 and CDR2 from the germline V gene are SGHTA and FQGNSA. This CDR3 comprises 12 residues. Trimming took 5 bases from V and 15 from J; bases not matched to a gene: 10. CDR3 residues: CASSPTGTEMYF. The CDR3 region has the DNA TGTGCCAGCAGCCCTACCGGGACAGAAATGTACTTC.

This clonotype was seen ten or more times. J is TRBJ1-2 and V is TRBV29-1, with D unclear. V was shortened by 2 bases and J by 7 bases, with 8 bases between the two germline ends. In germline, CDR1 is SQVTM, CDR2 ANQGSEA. The CDR3 contains 11 residues. In nucleotides, the CDR3 is TGCAGCGTTGAATTGGGGTCTGGCTACACCTTC. Residues: CSVELGSGYTF.

This clonotype was seen more than once but under ten times. This chain links TRBV11-2 with TRBJ2-3; D call uncertain. Trimming removed 3 bases at V and 4 bases at J, with 11 bases between. Germline-derived CDR1 and CDR2 are SGHAT and FQNNGV. The CDR3 spans 14 residues. The CDR3 sequence is CASSLTQLPDTQYF. CDR3 bases: TGTGCCAGCAGCTTGACACAATTACCAGATACGCAGTATTTT.